This T cell receptor beta chain came from a study of blood T cell repertoires in COVID-19 (dated by TCRdb to 2020 to 2021). With regard to the full study: Samples from collaborators originated in the United States, Italy and Spain and spanned both the acute and convalescent phases of COVID-19. The prospective study material was composed of cDNA or gDNA derived from T cells, B-cell-depleted T cells, or PBMCs. The dataset comprised deeply sampled blood TCRbeta repertoires from subjects exposed to, actively infected with, or recovered from COVID-19. The repertoires were released in a freely available public database intended as a resource for research on the immune response to SARS-CoV-2. The samples were drawn from the first 160 participants of the ongoing ImmuneRACE study and from roughly 1,300 subjects provided by 6 global collaborators. Sample metadata almost always included a de-identified subject ID, COVID-19 status, age in years and sex. Where HLA class I and class II types were available, the types were taken from metadata supplied by the sample provider, not from assay-based typing.

TCRbeta CDR3 regions were amplified from genomic DNA by means of the immunoSEQ Assay, a bias-controlled multiplex PCR. In the original analysis: The number of nucleated cells in each sample was estimated by amplification of reference gene primers within the assay. Sequence reads were collapsed and filtered to measure the absolute abundance of every unique TCRbeta CDR3 rearrangement. For each sample, productive Simpson clonality was calculated as the square root of Simpson's diversity index across productive rearrangements. In TCRdb, the immuneACCESS table is reduced to in-frame sequences with V and J assigned. These tables do not hold every clone; where another copy was compared, an unresolved V gene accounts for under half, and the others remain unexplained. That table is the source of V, J and clone size, and D and trimming were worked out from the DNA. Within this sample are about 130,000 clones, with 75% to 90% of them counted one time only. The ten biggest clones cover approximately 2.3% of the sample.

Participants in the prospective study were enrolled through a virtual design, were aged roughly 18 to 100 years, and lived in roughly 25 United States geographic areas. In the prospective study, participants were assigned to cohorts based on the clinical history participants reported in a screening survey and a study questionnaire. ImmuneRACE Cohort 3 recovered participants were defined by two consecutive negative NP/OP PCR tests, healthcare professional clearance, or symptom resolution. In the prospective study, mobile phlebotomists collected whole blood, serum and a nasopharyngeal or oropharyngeal swab from each participant. Participants in the prospective study had the option to provide additional blood draws and questionnaires over a roughly two-month period. Before DNA extraction, blood samples from the prospective study were shipped at room temperature or frozen. Overall results and qualifications from the work: How much clinical and demographic metadata was included differed by source and by participant, and the metadata was provided uncurated.

With regard to this clone: Its antigen is still unknown. No per-base quality is available; no much larger clone lies one base away.

V is cut back by 6 bases and J by 2 bases, with 10 bases in the junction unmatched. The CDR3 holds 16 amino acids from the cysteine to the phenylalanine. Here the CDR3 DNA is all that survives: 48 bases in frame from base 1. From a lookup of the germline V gene, CDR1 and CDR2 are MNHEY and SVGEGT. This TCR derives from a woman aged 50 to 65 who had recovered from COVID-19. The sample comprised PBMCs or T cells enriched from blood (not recorded which). The chain was built from TRBV6-2 or TRBV6-3 and TRBJ2-7, and 10 junctional nucleotides match TRBD1. The sequenced DNA: TGTGCCAGCAGCCCTCCGGGACAGGGGCCCACCTACGAGCAGTACTTC. It codes for CASSPPGQGPTYEQYF.